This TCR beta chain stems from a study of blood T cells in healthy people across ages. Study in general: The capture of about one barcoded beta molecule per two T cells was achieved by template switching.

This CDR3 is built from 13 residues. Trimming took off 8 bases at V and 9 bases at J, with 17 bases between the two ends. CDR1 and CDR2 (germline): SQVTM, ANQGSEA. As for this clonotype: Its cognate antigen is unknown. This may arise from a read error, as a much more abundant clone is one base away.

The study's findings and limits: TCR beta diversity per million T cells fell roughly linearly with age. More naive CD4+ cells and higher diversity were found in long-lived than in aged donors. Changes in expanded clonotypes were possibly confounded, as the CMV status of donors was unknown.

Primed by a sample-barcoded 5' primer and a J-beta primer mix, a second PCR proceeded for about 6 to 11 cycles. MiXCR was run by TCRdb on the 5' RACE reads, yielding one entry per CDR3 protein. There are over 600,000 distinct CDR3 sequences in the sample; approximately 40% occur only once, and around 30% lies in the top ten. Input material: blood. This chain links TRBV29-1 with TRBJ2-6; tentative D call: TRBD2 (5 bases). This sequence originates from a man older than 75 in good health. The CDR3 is CSPPAKAGNVLTF. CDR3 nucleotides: TGCAGCCCCCCGGCCAAGGCGGGCAACGTCCTGACTTTC.